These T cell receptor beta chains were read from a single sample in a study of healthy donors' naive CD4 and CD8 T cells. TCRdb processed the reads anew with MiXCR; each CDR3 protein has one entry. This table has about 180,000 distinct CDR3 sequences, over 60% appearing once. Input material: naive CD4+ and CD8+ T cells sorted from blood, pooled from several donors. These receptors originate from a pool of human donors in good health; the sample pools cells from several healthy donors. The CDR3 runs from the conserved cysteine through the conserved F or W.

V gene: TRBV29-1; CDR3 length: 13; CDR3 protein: CSVARGRGQPQHF
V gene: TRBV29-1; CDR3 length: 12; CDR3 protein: CSVVRGQQPQHF
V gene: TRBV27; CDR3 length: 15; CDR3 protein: CASSLSGEGNQPQHF
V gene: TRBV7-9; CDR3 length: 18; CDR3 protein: CASSLDSPARDIIHEQFF
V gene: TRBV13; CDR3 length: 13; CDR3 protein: CASSLRGLNIQYF
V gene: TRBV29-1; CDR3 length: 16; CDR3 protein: CSVEGGQGRANYEQYF
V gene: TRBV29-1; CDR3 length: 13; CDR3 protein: CSASRTGSETQYF
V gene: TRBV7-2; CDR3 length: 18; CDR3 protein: CASSSGLAGALSTDTQYF
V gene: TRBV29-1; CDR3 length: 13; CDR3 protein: CSVGAGMNTEAFF
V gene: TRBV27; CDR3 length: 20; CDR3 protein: CASSGPTGGRTSGRRNEQFF
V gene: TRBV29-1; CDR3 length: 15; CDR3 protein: CTLLDPGQGSYGYTF
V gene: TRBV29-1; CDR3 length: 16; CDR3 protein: CSVEGLAGSLMDEQYF
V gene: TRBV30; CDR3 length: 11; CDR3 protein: CAWGTEHEQYF
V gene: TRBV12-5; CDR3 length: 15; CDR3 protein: CASGLVLRTSDTQYF
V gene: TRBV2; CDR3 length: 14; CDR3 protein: CASITGTANTEAFF
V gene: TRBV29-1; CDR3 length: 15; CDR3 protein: CSVEVTGVGNTEAFF